Sequencing of this T cell receptor beta chain was carried out in a study of cytomegalovirus exposure and HLA in healthy donors (dated by TCRdb to the late 2010s). Regarding the research as a whole: An earlier analysis of some 620 of the donors reported about 260 Gb of sequence data and 90 million to 120 million unique TCR beta sequences obtained from some 200 million T cells. On average, 235,054 unique TCR beta nucleotide sequences were sequenced per donor among 398 genotyped donors of the cohort, with approximately 18% of those sequences being non-productive. High-throughput TCR immunosequencing, statistical association of individual TCRs with disease status, and machine learning were combined to predict cytomegalovirus infection status. Among the roughly 380 genotyped donors, approximately 82% belonged to the genetic ancestry cluster associated with self-reported Caucasian donors. A later genetic analysis took genome-wide SNP genotypes for about three fifths of the 666 donors and used that subset as a discovery cohort. Rather than drawing on any new phenotypic data, the later analysis identified candidate immune exposures from TCR beta sequences and the way those sequences occurred across donors. Using immunosequencing, the study profiled T cell repertoires from about 650 subjects and related those repertoires to cytomegalovirus serostatus. To decide whether each TCR beta V gene segment behaved as functional or pseudogenic, an earlier analysis of some 600 of the donors relied on high-throughput TCR beta sequencing. To study patterns of TCR occurrence, a later analysis re-analyzed previously published TCR beta repertoires from 666 donors and added high-resolution HLA genotyping. The number of typed donors differed by locus: about 620-630 for A, B, C, DRB1 and DQB1; 500 to 550 for DQA1; about 600 for DPA1; and around 490 for DPB1. Every repertoire in the discovery cohort had been generated on one and the same sequencing platform. HLA typing included class I and class II loci at four-digit resolution. The study was designed to test whether signatures of past pathogen exposure could be identified by cataloging public T cell receptors. Because of strong linkage in the cohort, 5 or 6 DR-DQ haplotypes were treated as single units for association and clustering. Donor age, sex, ethnicity and CMV serostatus were compiled alongside the repertoire data. An early release covering 500 to 750 HLA-typed donors comprised roughly 300 gigabases of sequencing data and some 79 million unique TCR sequences. Besides the first cohort of 666 subjects, a separate validation cohort made up of 120 different subjects was used.

Results the study describes overall, beyond this receptor: A further reported finding was that TCR beta sequences accurately predicted the HLA-A and HLA-B alleles for most subjects in the first cohort. Most TCR sequences were seen in very few donors, while some public TCRs were found in many individuals. A later genetic analysis associated a missense DCLRE1C variant with V-gene and J-gene trimming of TCR beta chains, and an independent cohort replicated the association. Correlated functional status among segregating V segments might be attributable to linkage disequilibrium, but an unknown experimental factor could not be ruled out. Presence/absence analyses assumed roughly uniform sequencing depth across donors, an assumption that may not hold. In a later genetic analysis, fewer N-insertions in productive TCRs were reported among donors in an Asian-associated ancestry cluster than the approximately 670-donor mean. Broadly in line with IMGT annotations, most TCR beta V segments showed up in productive rearrangements about 90% or about 30% of the time in an earlier analysis of roughly 590 of the donors. A cluster of highly shared sequence variants was judged likely to represent a technical artifact of the sequencing pipeline. This cohort had only TCR beta chains sequenced, and the lack of alpha or paired-chain data limited which features could be detected. The classifier was reported to diagnose cytomegalovirus status with high specificity and sensitivity in both the original and validation cohorts. Several of the top co-occurrence clusters appeared to be linked to parvovirus B19, influenza, CMV and Epstein-Barr virus, according to a later analysis. Some IMGT-functional V segments, including TRBV6-2 and TRBV6-3, could not be distinguished by the 87-base-pair reads and were therefore excluded. A later analysis found that HLA-associated TCR beta chains were more clonally expanded and had lower generation probabilities than equally common non-associated chains. In a later analysis, 16,951 TCR beta sequences were associated with specific HLA alleles at a false discovery rate of 0.05. Strong co-occurrence of HLA alleles, especially DR and DQ, made assigning TCR associations to individual alleles difficult. Immune exposure information for the cohort was limited to CMV serostatus. A later analysis found that most CMV-associated TCR beta chains appeared HLA-restricted, with HLA associations seemingly driven largely by CMV exposure. In a later analysis, TCR association rates were found to vary across HLA loci, with the most associated TCRs seen for DRB1 alleles and the fewest for HLA-C alleles. In vitro tests confirmed that a few of the cytomegalovirus-associated TCR beta chains recognize cytomegalovirus antigens. Because counts were too low, approximately 15 rarely observed V segments, including chromosome 9 orphons, were excluded from the earlier analysis of 500 to 700 of the donors. Because HLA typing was unavailable for some donors at each locus, only the typed subset was used in association tests. The authors suggested that the approach could potentially be extended to other disease states and immunological phenotypes. In the study, 164 TCR beta chains were listed as associated with cytomegalovirus.

As for this clone: Its antigen specificity is not known. Sequence at one end of the junction differs from germline and may be a read error. The sample contains more than one DNA sequence encoding this CDR3.

The CDR3 numbers 13 residues from cysteine through phenylalanine. Just CDR3 DNA is preserved here, 39 bases in frame from base 1. CDR1 is given as LGHNA and CDR2 as YSLEER, both from the germline V gene. Libraries were prepared through the immunoSEQ multiplex PCR assay. For the multiplex PCR, a mixture combining 60 forward primers for TCR Vbeta segments and 13 reverse primers for TCR Jbeta segments was used. The CDR3 region of rearranged TCR beta genes was amplified from genomic DNA with a multiplex PCR assay. On the Illumina HiSeq System, the amplified TCR beta libraries were sequenced as 87-base-pair reads. Turning to the authors' computational methods: In a later analysis, tens of millions of unique TCR beta chains were counted across the approximately 640 repertoires, and about 10 million of these chains were shared by at least two donors. Raw reads were error-corrected and collapsed into unique sequences by a nearest-neighbor algorithm in which closely related sequences were merged to remove PCR and sequencing errors. To assign V, D and J gene segments, CDR3 sequences were aligned to IMGT reference sequences. Each retained sequence needed at least a six-nucleotide match to both a V gene segment and a J gene segment. A rearrangement counted as productive if the CDR3 had no stop codons and remained in frame with V and J, and every other rearrangement counted as non-productive. Following IMGT convention, CDR3 was defined as the stretch from the second conserved V-encoded cysteine up to the conserved J-encoded phenylalanine. The earlier analysis of roughly 590 of the donors excluded any sequence lacking an unambiguous match to a single V gene segment. In an earlier analysis of approximately 590 of the donors, V segments were called functional above 56.7% productive rearrangements and were called segregating when the between-donor standard deviation exceeded 5%. A statistical classification framework was developed to diagnose cytomegalovirus status using the catalog of TCR beta chain sequences. V and J gene assignment, in a later analysis, came from comparing TCR nucleotide sequences with IMGT/GENE-DB human TR gene sequences. In a later analysis, CDR3 sequences and most-parsimonious VDJ recombination scenarios were assigned using the TCRdist pipeline. In a later analysis, every TCR beta chain was defined by the combination of its CDR3 amino acid sequence and its V-gene family, and reads without a unique V-gene family were dropped. As a way to deal with suspected cross-contamination and a sequencing artifact, a later analysis dropped more than 500 nucleotide sequences that were highly shared and had low generation probability. A later analysis calculated a clonal expansion index for each public chain from normalized within-repertoire ranks of inferred template counts. In a later analysis, generation probabilities were computed using a VDJ recombination model fitted to out-of-frame rearrangements, and the results were checked against IGoR. A later analysis scored TCR-TCR, TCR-HLA and TCR-CMV co-occurrence with hypergeometric tests, applying a repertoire-size bias correction to TCR pairs. A later analysis estimated false discovery rates by permuting HLA or CMV assignments 20 times. In a later analysis, co-occurring TCRs were grouped using DBSCAN, with TCRdist sequence similarity added in when clustering inside HLA-allele-positive subsets. Repertoires with fewer than 30,000 or more than 120,000 public chains, plus five repertoires with anomalous nucleotide sharing, were excluded from co-occurrence clustering. This immuneACCESS table, as held by TCRdb, lists in-frame sequences with V and J called but not all clones. Of the missing ones, under half trace to an unresolved V gene in checked studies; the others have no known cause. D and trimming come from the DNA, and the V and J calls and clone size come from that table. This sample holds about 180,000 clones; roughly 80% were observed only once. About 1.5% of the sample rests with the top ten.

The cohort consisted of hundreds of healthy bone marrow donors. All cohort members were sampled while nominally healthy, although unrecorded immune exposures were likely present. The donor tested CMV seronegative, placing the donor among the 300 to 400 seronegative members of the cohort. A peripheral blood sample was collected from each donor, and TCR beta sequencing was performed on peripheral blood mononuclear cells. Genomic DNA was extracted from the blood cell samples with the Qiagen DNeasy Blood Extraction Kit. Sequencing was performed on PBMCs. The chain is assembled from TRBV4-3 and TRBJ1-1; TRBD1 matches 8 bases in the middle. The sequence was collected from a man aged 40-55 years in good health and CMV-seronegative. The nucleotide sequence is given as TGCGCCAGCAGCTCCCGGACAGGGCTTGAAGCTTTCTTC. Protein translation: CASSSRTGLEAFF.